This T cell receptor beta chain was identified during a study of shared clonotypes between healthy human individuals. Overall study context: Donors were a couple of women and a few men aged 18 to 49.

Naivety among CD8 cells was defined by CD45RO negativity and positive CCR7 selection, thereby excluding terminally differentiated effector memory CD45RA+ cells. V trimming: 10 bases; J trimming: 2 bases; junction bases outside the gene matches: 10. From germline, CDR1 is SGHAT and CDR2 FQNNGV. The CDR3 loop spans 14 amino acids. Every subset had its genomic DNA shared out evenly among several immunoSEQ plates. The table came from immunoSEQ multiplex PCR; TCRdb's copy has only in-frame clones and leaves some out. The sample yields around 2.1 million clones, just over 90% seen once. The material sequenced was naive CD8+ T cells from PBMCs. The sequence derives from a man younger than 35 in good health. Some clones in this sample may be carry-over from other donors' samples. The rearrangement uses TRBV11-2 and TRBJ2-5, with TRBD1 identical over 7 bases. The CDR3 here is CATKRQGSQETQYF. In nucleotides, the CDR3 is TGTGCCACCAAGAGACAGGGTTCTCAAGAGACCCAGTACTTC.